These T cell receptor beta chains were read from a single sample in a study of blood T cell repertoires in COVID-19. Generated by immunoSEQ multiplex PCR, the TCRdb table keeps only in-frame clones and is missing some. Here the sample spans 120,000 to 150,000 clones, approximately 83% being singletons. The sequencing input was peripheral blood. Receptors originate from an older woman with COVID-19, enrolled during active disease. Both conserved end residues are part of each CDR3. The D gene is left open where the match is weak. A row's size may be missing; if present it is once, few, many or a size class.

clone size: -
J gene: TRBJ1-2
D gene: -
V gene: TRBV15
CDR3 DNA: TGTGCCACCAGCAGAGGAGGGATCTATGGCTACACCTTC
CDR3 protein: CATSRGGIYGYTF

clone size: -
J gene: TRBJ1-4
D gene: -
V gene: TRBV13
CDR3 DNA: TGTGCCAGCAGCTTAGGACTCTTAAACAGCCATAACTCTGCAACTAATGAAAAACTGTTTTTT
CDR3 protein: CASSLGLLNSHNSATNEKLFF

clone size: -
J gene: TRBJ1-4
D gene: -
V gene: TRBV7-2
CDR3 DNA: TGTGCCAGCAGCCCCCTTGGGGGGAGTGATGAAAAACTGTTTTTT
CDR3 protein: CASSPLGGSDEKLFF

clone size: -
J gene: TRBJ1-5
D gene: -
V gene: TRBV6-4
CDR3 DNA: TGTGCCAGCAGGCCGGGGTATAGCAATCAGCCCCAGCATTTT
CDR3 protein: CASRPGYSNQPQHF

clone size: many
J gene: TRBJ2-5
D gene: TRBD1
V gene: TRBV29-1
CDR3 DNA: TGCAGCGTTGAAGGGTCAAGGACAGGGAGACAAGAGACCCAGTACTTC
CDR3 protein: CSVEGSRTGRQETQYF

clone size: -
J gene: TRBJ1-2
D gene: TRBD1
V gene: TRBV5-1
CDR3 DNA: TGCGCCAGCAGCTCAAGGGTACAGGGGTCCCACTATGGCTACACCTTC
CDR3 protein: CASSSRVQGSHYGYTF

clone size: once
J gene: TRBJ2-3
D gene: TRBD2
V gene: TRBV5-1
CDR3 DNA: TGCGCCAGCAGCTACTGGAGCGGGGGGGACACAGATACGCAGTATTTT
CDR3 protein: CASSYWSGGDTDTQYF

clone size: once
J gene: TRBJ2-7
D gene: TRBD2
V gene: TRBV29-1
CDR3 DNA: TGCAGCGTTATAAAGGCGGGGGGCCGTTCCTACGAGCAGTACTTC
CDR3 protein: CSVIKAGGRSYEQYF

clone size: once
J gene: TRBJ2-1
D gene: -
V gene: TRBV30
CDR3 DNA: TGTGCCTGGAGTGGGAGCTCCTACAATGAGCAGTTCTTC
CDR3 protein: CAWSGSSYNEQFF

clone size: -
J gene: TRBJ1-1
D gene: TRBD1
V gene: TRBV9
CDR3 DNA: TGTGCCAGCAGCGTAGGGGACAGTCTACTCTTT
CDR3 protein: CASSVGDSLLF

clone size: -
J gene: TRBJ2-3
D gene: TRBD2
V gene: TRBV20-1
CDR3 DNA: TGCAGTGCTAGTACACTAGCGGGGGGAGCAGATACGCAGTATTTT
CDR3 protein: CSASTLAGGADTQYF

clone size: -
J gene: TRBJ1-6
D gene: TRBD1
V gene: TRBV27
CDR3 DNA: TGTGCCAGCAGTTTAATGGGGGACAGAAATGATTCACCCCTCCACTTT
CDR3 protein: CASSLMGDRNDSPLHF

clone size: -
J gene: TRBJ1-3
D gene: TRBD1
V gene: TRBV30
CDR3 DNA: TGTGCCTGGAGTCTGAACGCAGGGGGCAGAAGAAACACCATATATTTT
CDR3 protein: CAWSLNAGGRRNTIYF

clone size: -
J gene: TRBJ1-2
D gene: -
V gene: TRBV12-3/TRBV12-4
CDR3 DNA: TGTGCCAGCAGTTCTGAGCTCTATGGCTACACCTTC
CDR3 protein: CASSSELYGYTF

clone size: -
J gene: TRBJ1-2
D gene: TRBD1
V gene: TRBV7-2
CDR3 DNA: TGTGCCAGCAGGGAAGGACAGGGGCCTTCAGGTTGGGGCTACACCTTC
CDR3 protein: CASREGQGPSGWGYTF

clone size: -
J gene: TRBJ2-3
D gene: -
V gene: TRBV6-5
CDR3 DNA: TGTGCCAGCAGTCCAGGGTGGGGTAGCACAGATACGCAGTATTTT
CDR3 protein: CASSPGWGSTDTQYF

clone size: -
J gene: TRBJ1-1
D gene: TRBD1
V gene: TRBV6-2/TRBV6-3
CDR3 DNA: TGTGCCAGCAGTTACTCGACCGGGACAGTCCGAGACGAAGCTTTCTTT
CDR3 protein: CASSYSTGTVRDEAFF

clone size: -
J gene: TRBJ2-3
D gene: -
V gene: TRBV6-5
CDR3 DNA: TGTGCCAGCAGGGGCAGGAACACAGATACGCAGTATTTT
CDR3 protein: CASRGRNTDTQYF

clone size: -
J gene: TRBJ2-1
D gene: -
V gene: TRBV18
CDR3 DNA: TGTGCCAGCTCACCACCGTTTGAGGGTAGCAATGAGCAGTTCTTC
CDR3 protein: CASSPPFEGSNEQFF

clone size: -
J gene: TRBJ1-5
D gene: TRBD1
V gene: TRBV2
CDR3 DNA: TGTGCCAGCAGAGAGACAGGGAACCATCAGCCCCAGCATTTT
CDR3 protein: CASRETGNHQPQHF

clone size: -
J gene: TRBJ1-2
D gene: TRBD1
V gene: TRBV5-1
CDR3 DNA: TGCGCCAGCAGCTTACGGACAGGGACTGTATCCAATGGCTACACCTTC
CDR3 protein: CASSLRTGTVSNGYTF

clone size: -
J gene: TRBJ2-2
D gene: TRBD2
V gene: TRBV10-3
CDR3 DNA: TGTGCCATCAGTGATCCGGGACTAGCGGGGATAAACACCGGGGAGCTGTTTTTT
CDR3 protein: CAISDPGLAGINTGELFF

clone size: once
J gene: TRBJ1-2
D gene: TRBD1
V gene: TRBV9
CDR3 DNA: TGTGCCAGCAGCGCAAGACAGGGGTATGGCTACACCTTC
CDR3 protein: CASSARQGYGYTF

clone size: -
J gene: TRBJ2-7
D gene: TRBD1
V gene: TRBV2
CDR3 DNA: TGTGCCAGCAAGCCGGGACAGCTGTCCTACGAGCAGTACTTC
CDR3 protein: CASKPGQLSYEQYF

clone size: -
J gene: TRBJ1-6
D gene: TRBD1
V gene: TRBV19
CDR3 DNA: TGTGCCAGTAGTGCCACAGGGGGCGTCCCCGGCTCCTATAATTCACCCCTCCACTTT
CDR3 protein: CASSATGGVPGSYNSPLHF

clone size: -
J gene: TRBJ1-1
D gene: -
V gene: TRBV11-2
CDR3 DNA: TGTGCCAGCAGCTCCTTTGGACAAGAGAACACTGAAGCTTTCTTT
CDR3 protein: CASSSFGQENTEAFF

clone size: -
J gene: TRBJ1-1
D gene: -
V gene: TRBV19
CDR3 DNA: TGTGCCAGTAGTATAGGGACATCGAACACTGAAGCTTTCTTT
CDR3 protein: CASSIGTSNTEAFF

clone size: -
J gene: TRBJ2-7
D gene: -
V gene: TRBV7-2
CDR3 DNA: TGTGCCAGCAGCTTACCGGGTGCGGGGGCCCGGTCCTACGAGCAGTACTTC
CDR3 protein: CASSLPGAGARSYEQYF

clone size: once
J gene: TRBJ1-2
D gene: -
V gene: TRBV5-5
CDR3 DNA: TGTGCCAGCAGCTTTCTAGGAGGTCTCTATGGCTACACCTTC
CDR3 protein: CASSFLGGLYGYTF

clone size: -
J gene: TRBJ2-7
D gene: TRBD1
V gene: TRBV7-9
CDR3 DNA: TGTGCCAGCAGCCCTATAGGACAGGGATACGAGCAGTACTTC
CDR3 protein: CASSPIGQGYEQYF

clone size: -
J gene: TRBJ2-7
D gene: -
V gene: TRBV27
CDR3 DNA: TGTGCCAGCAGCCGTCCGGGGGCCTACGAGCAGTACTTC
CDR3 protein: CASSRPGAYEQYF

clone size: -
J gene: TRBJ2-7
D gene: -
V gene: TRBV6-6
CDR3 DNA: TGTGCCAGCAGTTACGGACACTCCTACGAGCAGTACTTC
CDR3 protein: CASSYGHSYEQYF

clone size: -
J gene: TRBJ2-7
D gene: -
V gene: TRBV6-5
CDR3 DNA: TGTGCCAGCAGTTACCAACAGGGCTACGAGCAGTACTTC
CDR3 protein: CASSYQQGYEQYF

clone size: -
J gene: TRBJ1-5
D gene: TRBD1
V gene: TRBV19
CDR3 DNA: TGTGCCAGTCGGACAGGGTCGGGCAATCAGCCCCAGCATTTT
CDR3 protein: CASRTGSGNQPQHF

clone size: -
J gene: TRBJ1-6
D gene: -
V gene: TRBV4-3
CDR3 DNA: TGCGCCAGCAGCCAAGACGAAGGGGTCAATTCACCCCTCCACTTT
CDR3 protein: CASSQDEGVNSPLHF

clone size: -
J gene: TRBJ1-5
D gene: -
V gene: TRBV5-1
CDR3 DNA: TGCGCCAGCAGCTTGTCAGGATTTAGCAATCAGCCCCAGCATTTT
CDR3 protein: CASSLSGFSNQPQHF

clone size: -
J gene: TRBJ2-7
D gene: -
V gene: TRBV9
CDR3 DNA: TGTGCCAGCAGCGGGTTATCCCACGGGACTCGCGAGCAGTACTTC
CDR3 protein: CASSGLSHGTREQYF

clone size: -
J gene: TRBJ2-3
D gene: TRBD1
V gene: TRBV30
CDR3 DNA: TGTGCCTGGAGAGGGACAGTTCCAGATACGCAGTATTTT
CDR3 protein: CAWRGTVPDTQYF

clone size: -
J gene: TRBJ1-3
D gene: TRBD1
V gene: TRBV29-1
CDR3 DNA: TGCAGCGCCCTGGGGGGACAGGGGGGAAACACCATATATTTT
CDR3 protein: CSALGGQGGNTIYF

clone size: once
J gene: TRBJ1-1
D gene: -
V gene: TRBV9
CDR3 DNA: TGTGCCACCACCATGGGGAGCAACACTGAAGCTTTCTTT
CDR3 protein: CATTMGSNTEAFF

clone size: -
J gene: TRBJ2-3
D gene: TRBD1
V gene: TRBV5-1
CDR3 DNA: TGCGCCAGCAGTCCAGTAACGGGACAGGAGAAATCGGATACGCAGTATTTT
CDR3 protein: CASSPVTGQEKSDTQYF

clone size: once
J gene: TRBJ1-5
D gene: -
V gene: TRBV12-3/TRBV12-4
CDR3 DNA: TGTGCCAGCAAGTATCAGGCCAATCAGCCCCAGCATTTT
CDR3 protein: CASKYQANQPQHF

clone size: -
J gene: TRBJ2-7
D gene: -
V gene: TRBV2
CDR3 DNA: TGTGCCAGCAGTGGGGGGGCCTACGAGCAGTACTTC
CDR3 protein: CASSGGAYEQYF

clone size: -
J gene: TRBJ2-2
D gene: -
V gene: TRBV15
CDR3 DNA: TGTGCCACCAGCAGAGTCAGGGCCAGGACCGGGGAGCTGTTTTTT
CDR3 protein: CATSRVRARTGELFF

clone size: -
J gene: TRBJ1-4
D gene: TRBD1
V gene: TRBV6-6
CDR3 DNA: TGTGCCAGCAGAGAGGGACAGGGGAGTGAAAAACTGTTTTTT
CDR3 protein: CASREGQGSEKLFF

clone size: -
J gene: TRBJ2-1
D gene: -
V gene: TRBV30
CDR3 DNA: TGTGCCTGGAGTGTCGGACAGAAACACAATGAGCAGTTCTTC
CDR3 protein: CAWSVGQKHNEQFF

clone size: -
J gene: TRBJ2-3
D gene: TRBD1
V gene: TRBV7-2
CDR3 DNA: TGTGCCAGCAGCCTAATACAGGGGAGCACAGATACGCAGTATTTT
CDR3 protein: CASSLIQGSTDTQYF

clone size: -
J gene: TRBJ2-7
D gene: TRBD1
V gene: TRBV5-1
CDR3 DNA: TGCGCCAGCAGCTTGGCCCCGGACAGGGCATCGCGCGAGCAGTACTTC
CDR3 protein: CASSLAPDRASREQYF

clone size: -
J gene: TRBJ1-1
D gene: -
V gene: TRBV5-1
CDR3 DNA: TGCGCCAGCAGCGAGGGTCCGGAGGGCACTGAAGCTTTCTTT
CDR3 protein: CASSEGPEGTEAFF

clone size: -
J gene: TRBJ2-2
D gene: TRBD2
V gene: TRBV9
CDR3 DNA: TGTGCCAGCAGCGTTCTAGCGGGGGCTTTAACCGGGGAGCTGTTTTTT
CDR3 protein: CASSVLAGALTGELFF

clone size: -
J gene: TRBJ2-7
D gene: -
V gene: TRBV3-1/TRBV3-2
CDR3 DNA: TGTGCCAGCAGCCAAGATCGAGGCTACGAGCAGTACTTC
CDR3 protein: CASSQDRGYEQYF

clone size: -
J gene: TRBJ1-1
D gene: TRBD1
V gene: TRBV3-1/TRBV3-2
CDR3 DNA: TGTGCCAGCAGCCTACTTGGGACAGTCGAAGCTTTCTTT
CDR3 protein: CASSLLGTVEAFF

clone size: -
J gene: TRBJ1-2
D gene: TRBD1
V gene: TRBV25-1
CDR3 DNA: TGTGCCAGCAGTGAAACTCAGGGGGGCGAGGCGAGAGGCTACACCTTC
CDR3 protein: CASSETQGGEARGYTF

clone size: -
J gene: TRBJ2-3
D gene: -
V gene: TRBV11-1
CDR3 DNA: TGTGCCAGCAGCTTTGAACGGGGAAGAGATACGCAGTATTTT
CDR3 protein: CASSFERGRDTQYF

clone size: few
J gene: TRBJ2-7
D gene: -
V gene: TRBV11-2
CDR3 DNA: TGTGCCAGCAGCTTAGGGCAGGGGGGTTCCTACGAGCAGTACTTC
CDR3 protein: CASSLGQGGSYEQYF

clone size: few
J gene: TRBJ2-1
D gene: TRBD2
V gene: TRBV5-6
CDR3 DNA: TGTGCCAGCAACCTATTCGGGGGGTTTAGCCACAATGAGCAGTTCTTC
CDR3 protein: CASNLFGGFSHNEQFF

clone size: -
J gene: TRBJ1-4
D gene: TRBD1
V gene: TRBV5-1
CDR3 DNA: TGCGCCAGCAGAACGGGACAGCATTCAACTAATGAAAAACTGTTTTTT
CDR3 protein: CASRTGQHSTNEKLFF

clone size: -
J gene: TRBJ1-5
D gene: -
V gene: TRBV28
CDR3 DNA: TGTGCCAGCATGACTACAGGGCCTTATAGCAATCAGCCCCAGCATTTT
CDR3 protein: CASMTTGPYSNQPQHF

clone size: -
J gene: TRBJ2-1
D gene: -
V gene: TRBV27
CDR3 DNA: TGTGCCAGCAGTTTGCCAGGGCCCAATGAGCAGTTCTTC
CDR3 protein: CASSLPGPNEQFF

clone size: -
J gene: TRBJ1-1
D gene: TRBD1
V gene: TRBV5-5
CDR3 DNA: TGTGCCAGCAGCCGGACGAAGTACAGGGGTGTGAACACTGAAGCTTTCTTT
CDR3 protein: CASSRTKYRGVNTEAFF